This T cell receptor beta chain derives from a study of blood T cell repertoires in COVID-19. About the study: Samples taken during acute and convalescent COVID-19 were collected in the United States, Italy and Spain.

V dropped 5 bases and J dropped 0 bases, with 11 bases sitting between them. The CDR3 spans 15 residues. In germline, CDR1 is LNHDA, CDR2 SQIVND (reference sequence). The table came from immunoSEQ multiplex PCR; TCRdb's copy has only in-frame clones and leaves some out. The sample holds 75,000 to 80,000 clones, approximately 86% seen once. The sequence came from a human donor in a cohort sampled during active COVID-19. The chain carries TRBV19 and TRBJ2-1; no clear D gene. Source material: peripheral blood. CDR3 in amino acids: CASSEDSSSYNEQFF. In DNA form, the CDR3 reads TGTGCCAGTAGTGAAGACTCGAGCTCCTACAATGAGCAGTTCTTC.